This T cell receptor (beta chain) was sequenced during a study of cytomegalovirus exposure and HLA in healthy donors. The PCR was carried out with 60 Vbeta primers and 13 Jbeta primers. TCRdb keeps only in-frame clones here, not all; method: immunoSEQ multiplex PCR. Among 160,000 or so clones listed, 80% were seen once. Nominally healthy donors were sampled, though unrecorded immune exposures were likely. The specimen was PBMCs. This TCR came from a man aged 18 to 30 in good health and CMV-seropositive.

CDR3 protein: CASSMTSGRARNEQFF. The CDR3 coding sequence is TGTGCCAGCAGCATGACTAGCGGGAGGGCCAGAAATGAGCAGTTCTTC. The chain couples TRBV7-2 to TRBJ2-1; the match to TRBD2 covers 14 bases. This CDR3 comprises 16 residues. With V trimmed by 5 bases and J by 7 bases, 7 bases remained unmatched. Germline V CDR1 and CDR2: SGHTA, FQGNSA.